This TCR beta chain was obtained from a study of T cells after yellow fever vaccination. Turning to the study itself: SMART-Seq v4 Ultra Low Input prepared libraries from low-cell fractions.

There are many counts of this clonotype. What it recognizes is unknown. Broader study findings: A small share of clonotypes appeared in both CD4 and CD8 compartments. On re-exposure, the response was weaker but peaked faster, at day 5 versus 15.

UMIs and a universal primer site were added when TCR cDNA was made by 5'RACE template switching. TCRdb re-derived calls from the 5' RACE reads in MiXCR, one entry per CDR3 protein. This table has hundreds of thousands of distinct CDR3 sequences, around 21% appearing once. The material sequenced was PBMCs, taken 15 days after the yellow fever booster vaccination. The sequence was obtained from a man aged 25-45 years who received the YFV17D yellow fever vaccine.

CDR3: CASSYMWTSYTDTQYF. Written as DNA, the CDR3 is TGTGCCAGCAGTTACATGTGGACTAGCTACACAGATACGCAGTATTTT. This rearrangement joins TRBV6-5 to TRBJ2-3; 8 bases fit TRBD2. The V gene end was trimmed by 2 bases and the J gene end by 2 bases; junction bases not matched to a gene: 6. Germline CDR1 is MNHEY and CDR2 is SVGAGI. The CDR3 extends over 16 amino acids.